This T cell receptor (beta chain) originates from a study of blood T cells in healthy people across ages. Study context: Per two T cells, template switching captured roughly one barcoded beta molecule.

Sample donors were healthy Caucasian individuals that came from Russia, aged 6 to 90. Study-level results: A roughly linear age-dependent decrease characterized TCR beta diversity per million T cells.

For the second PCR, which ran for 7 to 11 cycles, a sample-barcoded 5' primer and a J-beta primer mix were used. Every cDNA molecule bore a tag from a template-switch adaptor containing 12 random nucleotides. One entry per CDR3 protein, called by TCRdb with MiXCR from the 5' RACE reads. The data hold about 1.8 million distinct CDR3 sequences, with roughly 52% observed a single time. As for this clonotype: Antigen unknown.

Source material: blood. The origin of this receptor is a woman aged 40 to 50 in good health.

Here the CDR3 DNA reads TGTGCCAGCAGTGAGGGGAACTTAGCGAGCGAGCAGTACTTC. This encodes CASSEGNLASEQYF. V and J are TRBV6-2 or TRBV6-3 and TRBJ2-5; D tentatively fits TRBD1 or TRBD2 (5 bases each). The J call may be in error: the DNA end matches TRBJ2-7 better. Germline V gives CDR1 MNHEY, CDR2 SVGEGT. CDR3 length: 14 amino acids.